The present entry profiles one T cell receptor beta chain with its context. CDR3 length: 19 amino acids. CDR1 is SGHTA and CDR2 is FQGNSA in the germline V gene. V lost 5 bases and J lost 0, with 23 bases in between. Profiling relied on immunoSEQ multiplex PCR, and the TCRdb table lists in-frame clones only, not all of them. The sample consists of roughly 120,000 clones, around 83% of them appearing once. The sample belongs to a study of blood T cell repertoires in COVID-19. The clonotype originates from a woman of 80 years or more with COVID-19, enrolled during active disease. V usage is TRBV7-2 and J usage is TRBJ2-1; possibly TRBD1 for D (6 bases). The sequenced material came from peripheral blood. CDR3 in DNA: TGTGCCAGCAGCCTACACGGACAAGCAGGGGCGAGCTCCTACAATGAGCAGTTCTTC. As protein: CASSLHGQAGASSYNEQFF.